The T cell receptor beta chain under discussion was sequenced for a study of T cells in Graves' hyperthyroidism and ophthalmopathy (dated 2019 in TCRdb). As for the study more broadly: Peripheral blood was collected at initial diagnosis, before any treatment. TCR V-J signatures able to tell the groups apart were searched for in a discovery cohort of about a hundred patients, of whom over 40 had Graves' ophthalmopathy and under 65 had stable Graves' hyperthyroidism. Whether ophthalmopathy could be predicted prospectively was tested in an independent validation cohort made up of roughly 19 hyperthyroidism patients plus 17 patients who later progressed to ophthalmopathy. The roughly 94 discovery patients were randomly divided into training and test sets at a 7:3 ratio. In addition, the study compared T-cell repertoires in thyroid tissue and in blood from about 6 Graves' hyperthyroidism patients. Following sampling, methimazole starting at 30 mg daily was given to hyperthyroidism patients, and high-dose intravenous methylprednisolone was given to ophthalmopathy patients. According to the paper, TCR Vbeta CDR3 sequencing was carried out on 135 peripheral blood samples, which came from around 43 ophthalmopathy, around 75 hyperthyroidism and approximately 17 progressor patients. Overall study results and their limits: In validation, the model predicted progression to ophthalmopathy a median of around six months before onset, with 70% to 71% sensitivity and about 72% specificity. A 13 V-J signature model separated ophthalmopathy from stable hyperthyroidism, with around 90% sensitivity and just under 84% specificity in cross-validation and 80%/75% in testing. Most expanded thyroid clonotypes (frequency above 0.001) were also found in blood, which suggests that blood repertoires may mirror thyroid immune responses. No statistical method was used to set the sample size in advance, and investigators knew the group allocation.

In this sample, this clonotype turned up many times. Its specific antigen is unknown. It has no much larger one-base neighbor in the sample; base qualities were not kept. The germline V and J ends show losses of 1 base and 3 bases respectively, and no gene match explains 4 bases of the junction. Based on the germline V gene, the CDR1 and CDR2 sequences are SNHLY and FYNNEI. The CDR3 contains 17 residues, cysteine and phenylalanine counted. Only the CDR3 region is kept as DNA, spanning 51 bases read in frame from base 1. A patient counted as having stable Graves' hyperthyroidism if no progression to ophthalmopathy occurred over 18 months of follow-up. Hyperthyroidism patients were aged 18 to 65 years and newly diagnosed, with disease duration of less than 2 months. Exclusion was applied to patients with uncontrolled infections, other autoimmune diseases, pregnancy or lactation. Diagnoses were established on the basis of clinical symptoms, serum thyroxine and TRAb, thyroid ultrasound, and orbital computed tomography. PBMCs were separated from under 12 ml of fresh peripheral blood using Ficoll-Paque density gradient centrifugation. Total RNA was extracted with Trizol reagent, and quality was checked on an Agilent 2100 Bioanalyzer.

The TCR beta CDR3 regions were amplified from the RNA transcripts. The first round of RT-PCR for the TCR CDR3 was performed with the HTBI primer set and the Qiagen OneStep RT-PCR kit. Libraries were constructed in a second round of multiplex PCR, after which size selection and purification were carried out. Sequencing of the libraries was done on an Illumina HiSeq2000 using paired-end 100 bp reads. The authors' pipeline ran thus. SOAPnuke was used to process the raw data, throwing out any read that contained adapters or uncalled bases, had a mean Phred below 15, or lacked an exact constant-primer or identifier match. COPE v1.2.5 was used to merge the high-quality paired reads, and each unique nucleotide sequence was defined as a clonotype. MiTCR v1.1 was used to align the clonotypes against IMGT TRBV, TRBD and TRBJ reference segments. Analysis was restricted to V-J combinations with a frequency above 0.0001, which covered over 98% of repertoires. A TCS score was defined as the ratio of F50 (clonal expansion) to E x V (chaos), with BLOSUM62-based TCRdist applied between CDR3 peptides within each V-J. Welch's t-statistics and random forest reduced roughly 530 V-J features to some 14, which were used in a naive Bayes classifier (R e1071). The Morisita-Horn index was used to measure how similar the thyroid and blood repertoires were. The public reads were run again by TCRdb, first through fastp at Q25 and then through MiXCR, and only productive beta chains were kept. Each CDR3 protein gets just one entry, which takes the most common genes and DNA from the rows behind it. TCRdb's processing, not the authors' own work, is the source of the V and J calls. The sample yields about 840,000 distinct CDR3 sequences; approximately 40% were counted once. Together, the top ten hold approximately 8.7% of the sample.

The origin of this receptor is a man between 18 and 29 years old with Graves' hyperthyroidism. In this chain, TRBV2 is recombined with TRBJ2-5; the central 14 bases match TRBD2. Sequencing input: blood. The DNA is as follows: TGTGCCAGCAGTGAAGAGTCGGGACTAGCGGGGGAAGAGACCCAGTACTTC. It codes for CASSEESGLAGEETQYF.